This T cell receptor (beta chain) was sequenced for a study of blood T cell repertoires in COVID-19. On the study more broadly: Sites across the United States, Italy and Spain contributed samples from acute and convalescent COVID-19.

The CDR3 runs to 14 residues. V shed 4 bases, J shed 4 bases, and the junction held 6 bases outside the gene matches. Germline V lookup: CDR1 SGHAT, CDR2 FQNNGV. Method: immunoSEQ multiplex PCR; TCRdb's copy keeps in-frame clones and lacks some. This sample carries around 340,000 clones, 65% to 90% of them seen once, and the ten largest clones take just over 7%. Recruited during active infection, patients (from Seattle) were subsequently followed longitudinally. V usage is TRBV11-2 and J usage is TRBJ1-2, with 7 bases fitting TRBD1. Material: peripheral blood. The TCR comes from an older woman with COVID-19, enrolled during active disease. The CDR3 here is CASSSMGQIYGYTF. CDR3 nucleotide sequence: TGTGCCAGCAGCTCAATGGGACAGATCTATGGCTACACCTTC.